Listed below are T cell receptor beta chains from one sample, sequenced in a study of early T cells in non-severe SARS-CoV-2 infection. TCRdb recomputed calls from the 5' RACE reads with MiXCR, one row per CDR3 protein. The data show 45,000 to 55,000 distinct CDR3 sequences, roughly 6.2% seen once. Sequencing was done on a sample of whole blood. The source of these receptors is an adult who was a healthcare worker with PCR-confirmed SARS-CoV-2 infection or an uninfected control (not recorded which). Each CDR3 is given with its conserved first and last residue. A D gene is named only where the DNA matches it firmly. Not every row has a clone size; where given, it reads once, few, many or a size class.

length: 15; size: many; J: TRBJ2-3; V: TRBV4-3; D: -; CDR3: CASSQSIHGGDTQYF; DNA: TGCGCCAGCAGCCAATCCATCCACGGAGGGGATACGCAGTATTTT
length: 16; size: few; J: TRBJ2-4; V: TRBV18; D: TRBD1; CDR3: CASSPGQGIAKNIQYF; DNA: TGTGCCAGCTCGCCGGGACAGGGAATAGCCAAAAACATTCAGTACTTC
length: 13; size: many; J: TRBJ1-1; V: TRBV6-5; D: -; CDR3: CASSFGTYTEAFF; DNA: TGTGCCAGCAGTTTCGGGACTTATACTGAAGCTTTCTTT
length: 16; size: many; J: TRBJ2-7; V: TRBV28; D: TRBD1; CDR3: CASSEATDRAAYEQYF; DNA: TGTGCCAGCAGTGAGGCCACGGACAGGGCCGCCTACGAGCAGTACTTC
length: 13; size: many; J: TRBJ2-7; V: TRBV20-1; D: -; CDR3: CSASPGGDYEQYF; DNA: TGCAGTGCTAGCCCCGGCGGGGATTACGAGCAGTACTTC
length: 17; size: few; J: TRBJ2-6; V: TRBV28; D: -; CDR3: CASNSGPSYSGANVLTF; DNA: TGTGCCTCGAATTCCGGGCCTTCTTACTCTGGGGCCAACGTCCTGACTTTC
length: 14; size: few; J: TRBJ1-1; V: TRBV11-3; D: -; CDR3: CASSQPPRNTEAFF; DNA: TGTGCCAGCAGTCAACCCCCGAGGAACACTGAAGCTTTCTTT
length: 14; size: -; J: TRBJ1-1; V: TRBV5-1; D: -; CDR3: CASSPSSPNTEAFF; DNA: TGCGCCAGCAGCCCTTCCTCACCGAACACTGAAGCTTTCTTT
length: 16; size: many; J: TRBJ1-5; V: TRBV6-2/TRBV6-3; D: -; CDR3: CASSYGQVSGNQPQHF; DNA: TGTGCCAGCAGTTACGGGCAGGTCTCGGGCAATCAGCCCCAGCATTTT
length: 16; size: many; J: TRBJ1-1; V: TRBV2; D: -; CDR3: CASSGGGTFWGTEAFF; DNA: TGTGCCAGCAGCGGGGGCGGGACTTTCTGGGGCACTGAAGCTTTCTTT
length: 17; size: -; J: TRBJ2-3; V: TRBV11-1; D: TRBD2; CDR3: CASSGGLAGARIDTQYF; DNA: TGTGCCAGCAGCGGGGGACTAGCGGGGGCCCGGATAGATACGCAGTATTTT
length: 14; size: few; J: TRBJ2-3; V: TRBV5-1; D: -; CDR3: CASSPGLEVDTQYF; DNA: TGCGCCAGCAGCCCCGGTTTGGAGGTAGATACGCAGTATTTT
length: 16; size: many; J: TRBJ1-1; V: TRBV6-5; D: -; CDR3: CASRPRAGDSYTEAFF; DNA: TGTGCCAGCAGACCCAGGGCGGGAGATTCGTACACTGAAGCTTTCTTT
length: 15; size: -; J: TRBJ2-1; V: TRBV5-4; D: -; CDR3: CASRPGSRGVAEQFF; DNA: TGTGCCAGCAGGCCAGGGAGCAGGGGGGTGGCTGAGCAGTTCTTC
length: 14; size: many; J: TRBJ1-2; V: TRBV30; D: -; CDR3: CAWSQGRSNYGYTF; DNA: TGTGCCTGGTCACAGGGAAGGTCTAACTATGGCTACACCTTC
length: 14; size: many; J: TRBJ2-3; V: TRBV6-5; D: -; CDR3: CASSAGAGTDTQYF; DNA: TGTGCCAGCAGTGCTGGAGCTGGAACAGATACGCAGTATTTT
length: 14; size: many; J: TRBJ2-3; V: TRBV7-2; D: TRBD2; CDR3: CASSLSGITDTQYF; DNA: TGTGCCAGCAGCTTGAGCGGGATCACAGATACGCAGTATTTT
length: 14; size: -; J: TRBJ1-2; V: TRBV20-1; D: -; CDR3: CSAAPFGEGHSYTF; DNA: TGCAGTGCTGCCCCCTTCGGGGAGGGCCATAGCTACACCTTC
length: 13; size: -; J: TRBJ1-6; V: TRBV7-8; D: -; CDR3: CASSSHDRGPLHF; DNA: TGTGCCAGCAGCTCGCATGACCGGGGACCCCTCCACTTT
length: 15; size: many; J: TRBJ1-2; V: TRBV20-1; D: -; CDR3: CSARDRTGHNYGYTF; DNA: TGCAGTGCTAGAGATAGAACCGGCCACAACTATGGCTACACCTTC
length: 15; size: -; J: TRBJ2-3; V: TRBV7-2; D: -; CDR3: CASSVLRGGVDTQYF; DNA: TGTGCCAGCAGCGTCCTCCGCGGCGGGGTGGATACGCAGTATTTT
length: 14; size: -; J: TRBJ2-1; V: TRBV18; D: -; CDR3: CASTYYRYPDEQFF; DNA: TGTGCCAGCACTTATTACAGGTATCCTGATGAGCAGTTCTTC
length: 14; size: few; J: TRBJ1-1; V: TRBV7-6; D: -; CDR3: CASSLAPVGTEAFF; DNA: TGTGCCAGCAGCTTAGCCCCGGTAGGGACTGAAGCTTTCTTT
length: 14; size: -; J: TRBJ1-1; V: TRBV7-6; D: -; CDR3: CASSSGLGGTEAFF; DNA: TGTGCCAGCAGCTCGGGGCTCGGGGGGACTGAAGCTTTCTTT
length: 15; size: many; J: TRBJ1-5; V: TRBV19; D: -; CDR3: CASSIEDHSNQPQHF; DNA: TGTGCCAGTAGTATAGAAGATCATAGCAATCAGCCCCAGCATTTT
length: 13; size: many; J: TRBJ2-5; V: TRBV20-1; D: -; CDR3: CSAEPDYQETQYF; DNA: TGCAGTGCTGAACCGGACTACCAAGAGACCCAGTACTTC
length: 15; size: many; J: TRBJ2-1; V: TRBV29-1; D: TRBD1; CDR3: CSATIRDRASYEQFF; DNA: TGCAGCGCCACCATCCGGGACAGGGCATCTTATGAGCAGTTCTTC
length: 15; size: few; J: TRBJ2-1; V: TRBV4-3; D: -; CDR3: CASSQDGGAADEQFF; DNA: TGCGCCAGCAGCCAAGATGGCGGGGCGGCGGATGAGCAGTTCTTC
length: 15; size: many; J: TRBJ1-3; V: TRBV4-1; D: -; CDR3: CASSWTAFSGNTIYF; DNA: TGCGCCAGCAGTTGGACAGCCTTCTCTGGAAACACCATATATTTT
length: 14; size: -; J: TRBJ1-1; V: TRBV6-2/TRBV6-3; D: -; CDR3: CASSYDEQQLEAFF; DNA: TGTGCCAGCAGTTACGACGAACAGCAACTTGAAGCTTTCTTT
length: 12; size: many; J: TRBJ1-4; V: TRBV29-1; D: -; CDR3: CSGGQPNEKLFF; DNA: TGCAGCGGGGGACAACCTAATGAAAAACTGTTTTTT
length: 17; size: many; J: TRBJ2-7; V: TRBV20-1; D: TRBD2; CDR3: CSANPMTPSGGLYEQYF; DNA: TGCAGTGCTAACCCCATGACTCCTAGCGGGGGCCTATACGAGCAGTACTTC
length: 16; size: many; J: TRBJ2-2; V: TRBV27; D: -; CDR3: CASSFGLQGWTGELFF; DNA: TGTGCCAGCAGTTTCGGTCTTCAGGGGTGGACCGGGGAGCTGTTTTTT
length: 14; size: -; J: TRBJ2-3; V: TRBV7-2; D: TRBD1; CDR3: CASSYRQGADTQYF; DNA: TGTGCCAGCAGCTATCGACAGGGGGCAGATACGCAGTATTTT
length: 12; size: -; J: TRBJ2-7; V: TRBV24-1; D: TRBD1; CDR3: CATRDSTYEQYF; DNA: TGTGCCACCCGGGACAGCACCTACGAGCAGTACTTC
length: 14; size: many; J: TRBJ2-7; V: TRBV29-1; D: TRBD1; CDR3: CSVEVGRGTYEQYF; DNA: TGCAGCGTTGAAGTAGGCAGGGGGACCTACGAGCAGTACTTC
length: 13; size: -; J: TRBJ2-7; V: TRBV12-5; D: -; CDR3: CASGWDSGVEQYF; DNA: TGTGCTAGTGGCTGGGACTCGGGTGTCGAGCAGTACTTC
length: 14; size: -; J: TRBJ1-1; V: TRBV11-3; D: TRBD1; CDR3: CASSLQGANTEAFF; DNA: TGTGCCAGCAGCCTACAGGGGGCGAACACTGAAGCTTTCTTT
length: 15; size: many; J: TRBJ2-6; V: TRBV13; D: -; CDR3: CASKIGRSGANVLTF; DNA: TGTGCCAGCAAGATAGGGCGCTCTGGGGCCAACGTCCTGACTTTC
length: 12; size: few; J: TRBJ1-2; V: TRBV20-1; D: -; CDR3: CSAPSQPYGYTF; DNA: TGCAGTGCTCCGTCACAGCCCTATGGCTACACCTTC